The next 20 T cell receptor beta chains were all read from a single sample in a study of T cell repertoires in cytomegalovirus infection. TCRdb called the reads again in MiXCR, with one record for every CDR3 protein. The sample yields about 450,000 distinct CDR3 sequences, approximately 31% seen once. Sequences were obtained from PBMCs. The receptors derive from a human donor in good health (CMV status not recorded). Some clones in this sample may be carry-over from other donors' samples.

The rearrangement uses TRBV20-1 and TRBJ1-2, with D hard to call. There are 11 residues in the CDR3. Trimming left V 6 bases short and J 2 bases short, with 7 bases between. Germline CDR1 and CDR2: DFQATT and SNEGSKA (reference sequence). The CDR3 region is CSADGNYGYTF. CDR3 coding DNA: TGCAGTGCGGATGGGAACTATGGCTACACCTTC.

This clonotype has a count of ten or more. This rearrangement joins TRBV6-1 to TRBJ2-7; a possible D gene is TRBD1 (5 bases). Trimming took 3 bases from V and 7 from J, leaving 16 bases between them. The CDR3 loop spans 14 amino acids. From germline, CDR1 is MNHNS and CDR2 SASEGT. The CDR3 DNA is TGTGCCAGCAGTGACCGACCCCAGGGTAAAGAGCAGTACTTC. Protein sequence: CASSDRPQGKEQYF.

As regards this clonotype: A single base separates this from a much larger clone, so it may be a read error. The chain carries TRBV7-8 and TRBJ1-5; D perhaps matches TRBD1 (5 bases). Germline values: CDR1 SGHVS, CDR2 FQNEAQ. The CDR3 spans 17 residues. In DNA, the CDR3 is TGTGCCAGCAGCTTAGAGGGAGGGATTTCGGGGGGTCAGTCCCAGCATTTT. Residues: CASSLEGGISGGQSQHF. Filled out from reference TRBV7-8 and TRBJ1-5, the complete variable domain reads GAGVSQSPRYKVAKRGQDVALRCDPISGHVSLFWYQQALGQGPEFLTYFQNEAQLDKSGLPSDRFFAERPEGSVSTLKIQRTQQEDSAVYLCASSLEGGISGGQSQHFGDGTRLSIL.

This clonotype was found a few times. The chain uses TRBV6-2 or TRBV6-3 and TRBJ2-1; 12 bases match TRBD2. There are 17 residues in the CDR3. Losses at the gene ends were 6 bases for V and 3 bases for J; bases not matched to a gene: 9. Germline V gives CDR1 MNHEY, CDR2 SVGEGT. CDR3 in amino acids: CASRVIRTSGVYNEQFF. DNA of the CDR3: TGTGCCAGCAGGGTTATACGGACTAGCGGGGTCTACAATGAGCAGTTCTTC.

There are a few counts of this clonotype. The CDR3 bases are TGTGCCAGCAGTTACGACGGAGCCAGGGCTAACTATGGCTACACCTTC. Its translation: CASSYDGARANYGYTF. This chain joins TRBV6-5 and TRBJ1-2; tentative D call: TRBD1 (5 bases). Germline-derived CDR1 and CDR2 are MNHEY and SVGAGI. The CDR3 spans 16 residues. Trimming shortened V by 2 bases and J by 0 bases, and 13 bases separated the two germline ends.

As to this clonotype: The CDR3 end shows no conserved phenylalanine or tryptophan, and so a read error is likely. This chain's CDR3 is CATSVTAAETQYL. CDR3 DNA sequence: TGTGCCACCAGTGTTACGGCGGCAGAGACCCAGTACTTA. The chain uses TRBV24-1 and TRBJ2-5, with D unclear. Trimming left V 5 bases short and J 4 bases short, with 10 bases between. This CDR3 is built from 13 residues. The germline V gene encodes CDR1 KGHDR and CDR2 SFDVKD.

This chain connects TRBV7-9 to TRBJ2-1; D might be TRBD1 (6 bases). V dropped 7 bases and J dropped 8 bases, with 15 bases sitting between them. Germline V gene sequence: CDR1 SEHNR, CDR2 FQNEAQ (reference sequence). CDR3 size: 13 residues. CDR3 bases: TGTGCCAGCAATCCAGGGGAAGTTCATGAGCAGTTCTTC. It encodes CASNPGEVHEQFF.

The chain is built from TRBV7-2 and TRBJ1-5; 7 nucleotides match TRBD1. V shed 2 bases, J shed 3 bases, and the junction held 4 bases outside the gene matches. The CDR3 loop spans 15 amino acids. Per germline, CDR1 SGHTA and CDR2 FQGNSA. DNA for the CDR3: TGTGCCAGCAGCTTAAAGGGGACAGCCAATCAGCCCCAGCATTTT. Its protein is CASSLKGTANQPQHF.

The chain employs TRBV6-2 or TRBV6-3 and TRBJ2-5; D might be TRBD1 or TRBD2, each matching 6 bases. The V and J ends lost 6 bases and 5 bases respectively, with 16 bases between them. The CDR3 spans 14 residues. Germline lookup yields CDR1 MNHEY and CDR2 SVGEGT. The CDR3 DNA reads as TGTGCCAGCAGGATTAGGGGGGCCTGGGAGACCCAGTACTTC. Its protein product is CASRIRGAWETQYF.

The table lists this clonotype with a few counts. The chain couples TRBV11-2 to TRBJ2-7; D gene unclear. Germline-derived CDR1 and CDR2 are SGHAT and FQNNGV. The V gene lost 5 bases and the J gene lost 0 bases, with 20 bases spanning the gap. CDR3 size: 17 residues. In DNA form, the CDR3 reads TGTGCCAGCAGCGCCCTTAGAGCATCCAGAAGCTCCTACGAGCAGTACTTC. It specifies CASSALRASRSSYEQYF.

A word on this clonotype: This may stem from a read error, because a much larger clone lies one nucleotide away. The chain carries TRBV20-1 and TRBJ2-7; either TRBD1 or TRBD2 may supply D (5 bases each). Germline V gene data show CDR1 as DFQATT and CDR2 as SNEGSKA (reference sequence). The CDR3 is 15 amino acids. Trimming pared 1 base from V and 1 base from J, leaving 14 bases between. The CDR3 coding sequence is TGCAGTGCTAGAGGGGCTAGCAGGGTATCCTACGAGCAGTACTTC. Translation: CSARGASRVSYEQYF.

The rearrangement joins TRBV6-5 to TRBJ2-5, with a tentative D call TRBD1 (5 bases). V was clipped by 6 bases and J by 1 base, with 9 bases between them. Germline lookup yields CDR1 MNHEY and CDR2 SVGAGI. The CDR3 covers 13 residues. The DNA for the CDR3 is TGTGCCAGCAGGGGGCGACCCCAAGAGACCCAGTACTTC. This translates into CASRGRPQETQYF.

At least ten counts were recorded for this clonotype. CDR3 sequence (DNA): TGTGCCAGTAGTCTCGACAGGGTCGCCGGGGAGCTGTTTTTT. Residues: CASSLDRVAGELFF. V is TRBV19 and J is TRBJ2-2, with TRBD1 identical over 7 bases. V lost 5 bases and J lost 6; bases outside the gene matches: 6. The CDR3 runs 14 residues. Germline CDR1 is LNHDA and CDR2 is SQIVND (reference sequence).

The chain couples TRBV6-5 to TRBJ1-1, with D perhaps matching TRBD1 (5 bases). Germline V gives CDR1 MNHEY, CDR2 SVGAGI. V gave up 4 bases and J gave up 1 base, with 16 bases separating them. CDR3 length: 16 residues. For the CDR3, the DNA is TGTGCCAGCAGTTCCTCGGGCAGGGAGTGGAACACTGAAGCTTTCTTT. Protein product: CASSSSGREWNTEAFF.

This clonotype has a count of ten or more. This chain joins TRBV6-5 and TRBJ1-6, with 11 bases that match TRBD1. The V segment lost 0 bases and the J segment 4 bases; nucleotides outside the gene matches: 2. Germline CDR1 MNHEY, CDR2 SVGAGI. The CDR3 contains 17 residues. The CDR3 bases are TGTGCCAGCAGTTACTCGGGACAGGGGGGATATAATTCACCCCTCCACTTT. Its translation: CASSYSGQGGYNSPLHF.

The chain has TRBV2 and TRBJ1-1; D is unclear. The length of the CDR3 is 13 residues. The V and J ends lost 4 bases and 4 bases respectively, with 10 bases between them. The germline CDR1 and CDR2 sequences are SNHLY and FYNNEI. CDR3 coding DNA: TGTGCCAGCAGTGCTGAGTTGAGCACTGAAGCTTTCTTT. It codes for CASSAELSTEAFF.

As regards this clonotype: This may be a read error: a much more frequent sequence differs by one nucleotide. This chain uses TRBV11-2 with TRBJ2-7; TRBD1 matches 7 bases. CDR1 and CDR2 (germline): SGHAT, FQNNGV. The CDR3 covers 15 residues. Germline trimming cut 7 bases from V and 5 bases from J; bases unmatched to any gene: 14. CDR3 sequence reads: CASISRRQGVNEQYF. CDR3 DNA sequence: TGTGCCAGCATCTCCCGTAGACAGGGAGTCAACGAGCAGTACTTC.

As for this clonotype: One end of the junction varies from germline; a read error may be responsible. The chain employs TRBV4-3 and TRBJ1-6; TRBD1 matches at 8 bases. The CDR3 runs 16 residues. Germline V CDR1 and CDR2: LGHNA, YSLEER. CDR3 nucleotide sequence: TGCGCCGGCAGCCAAGACGGGACAGGATATAATTCACCCCTCCACTTT. This gives the protein CAGSQDGTGYNSPLHF.

This clonotype was observed a single time. V is TRBV14 and J is TRBJ2-7; a possible D gene is TRBD1 (6 bases). Trimming took 5 bases from V and 0 from J, leaving 11 bases between them. The CDR3 loop spans 14 amino acids. CDR1 and CDR2 from the germline V gene are SGHDN and FVKESK. CDR3 residues: CASSIDRNSYEQYF. As DNA, the CDR3 is TGTGCCAGCAGCATAGACAGGAACTCCTACGAGCAGTACTTC.

V is TRBV12-3 or TRBV12-4 and J is TRBJ1-1; a possible D gene is TRBD1 (5 bases). The CDR3 length is 12 residues. Trimming stripped 6 bases from V and 4 bases from J, with 9 bases between. The CDR3 is CASSATVTEAFF. CDR3 bases: TGTGCCAGCAGCGCGACAGTCACTGAAGCTTTCTTT.